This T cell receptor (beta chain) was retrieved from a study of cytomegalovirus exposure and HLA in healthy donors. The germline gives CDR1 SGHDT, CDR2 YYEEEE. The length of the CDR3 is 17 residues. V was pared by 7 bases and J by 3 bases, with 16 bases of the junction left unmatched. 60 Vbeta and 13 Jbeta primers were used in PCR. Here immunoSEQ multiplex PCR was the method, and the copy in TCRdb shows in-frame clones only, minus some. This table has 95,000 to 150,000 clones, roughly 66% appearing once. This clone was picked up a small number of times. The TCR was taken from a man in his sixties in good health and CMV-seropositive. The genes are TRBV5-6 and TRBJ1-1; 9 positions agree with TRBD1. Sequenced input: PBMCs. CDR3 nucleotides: TGTGCCAGCCGGGGGGGACAGGGCTTCTTGTCCGACACTGAAGCTTTCTTT. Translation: CASRGGQGFLSDTEAFF.